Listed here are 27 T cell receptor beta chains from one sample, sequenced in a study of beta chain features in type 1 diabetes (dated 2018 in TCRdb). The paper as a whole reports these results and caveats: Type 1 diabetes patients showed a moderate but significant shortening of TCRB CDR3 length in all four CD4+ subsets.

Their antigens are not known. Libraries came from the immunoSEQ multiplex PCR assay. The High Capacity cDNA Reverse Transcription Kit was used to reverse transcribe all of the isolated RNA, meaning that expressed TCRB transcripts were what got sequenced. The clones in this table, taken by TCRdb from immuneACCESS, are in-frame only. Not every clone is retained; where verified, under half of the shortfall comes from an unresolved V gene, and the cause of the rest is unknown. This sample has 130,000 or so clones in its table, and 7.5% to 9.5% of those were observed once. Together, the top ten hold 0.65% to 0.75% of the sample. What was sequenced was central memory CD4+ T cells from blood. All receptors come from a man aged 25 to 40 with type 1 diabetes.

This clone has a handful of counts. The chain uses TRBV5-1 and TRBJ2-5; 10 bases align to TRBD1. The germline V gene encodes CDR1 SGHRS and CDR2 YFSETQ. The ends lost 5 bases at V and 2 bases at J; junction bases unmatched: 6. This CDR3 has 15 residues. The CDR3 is CASRWTGGEQETQYF. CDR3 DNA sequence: TGCGCCAGCAGGTGGACAGGGGGAGAGCAAGAGACCCAGTACTTC.

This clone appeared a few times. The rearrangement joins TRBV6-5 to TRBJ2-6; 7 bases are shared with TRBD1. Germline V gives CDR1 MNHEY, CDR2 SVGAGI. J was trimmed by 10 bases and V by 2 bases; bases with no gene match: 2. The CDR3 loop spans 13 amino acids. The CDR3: CASSYRQGNVLTF. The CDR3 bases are TGTGCCAGCAGTTACAGACAGGGAAACGTCCTGACTTTC.

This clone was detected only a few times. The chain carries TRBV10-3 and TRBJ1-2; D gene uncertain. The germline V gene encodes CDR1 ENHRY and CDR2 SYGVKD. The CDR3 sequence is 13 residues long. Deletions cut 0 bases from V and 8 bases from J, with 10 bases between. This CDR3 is CAISESGMSGYTF. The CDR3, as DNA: TGTGCCATCAGTGAGTCCGGGATGAGCGGCTACACCTTC.

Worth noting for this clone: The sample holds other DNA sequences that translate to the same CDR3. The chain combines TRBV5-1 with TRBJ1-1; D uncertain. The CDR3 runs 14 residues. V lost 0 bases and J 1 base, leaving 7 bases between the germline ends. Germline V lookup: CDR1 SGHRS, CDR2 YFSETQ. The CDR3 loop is CASSLAVANTEAFF. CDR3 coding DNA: TGCGCCAGCAGCTTGGCCGTGGCGAACACTGAAGCTTTCTTT.

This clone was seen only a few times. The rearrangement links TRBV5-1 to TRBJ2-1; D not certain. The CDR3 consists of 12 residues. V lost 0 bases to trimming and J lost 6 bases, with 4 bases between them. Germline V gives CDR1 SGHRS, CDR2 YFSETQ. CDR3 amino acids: CASSLDGNEQFF. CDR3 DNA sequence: TGCGCCAGCAGCTTGGACGGCAATGAGCAGTTCTTC.

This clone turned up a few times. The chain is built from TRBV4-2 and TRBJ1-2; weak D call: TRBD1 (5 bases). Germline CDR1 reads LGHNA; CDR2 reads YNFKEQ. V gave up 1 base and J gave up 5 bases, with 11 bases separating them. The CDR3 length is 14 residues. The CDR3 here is CASSQVEAGYGYTF. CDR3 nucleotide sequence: TGTGCCAGCAGCCAAGTCGAGGCAGGGTATGGCTACACCTTC.

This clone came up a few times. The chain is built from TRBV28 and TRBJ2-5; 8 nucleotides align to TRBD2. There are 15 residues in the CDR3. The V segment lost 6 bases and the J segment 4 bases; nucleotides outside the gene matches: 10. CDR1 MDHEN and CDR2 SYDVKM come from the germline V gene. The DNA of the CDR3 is TGTGCCAGCAGGGACACGGGGGGGGCGTCAGAGACCCAGTACTTC. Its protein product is CASRDTGGASETQYF.

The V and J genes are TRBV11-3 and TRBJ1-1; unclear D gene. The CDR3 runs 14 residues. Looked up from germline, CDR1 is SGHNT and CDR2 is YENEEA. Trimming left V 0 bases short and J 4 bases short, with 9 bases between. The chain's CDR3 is CASSLDRGSTEAFF. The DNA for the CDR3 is TGTGCCAGCAGCTTAGATCGGGGTAGCACTGAAGCTTTCTTT.

CDR3 amino acids: CASSPQQGLAGDGYTF. In DNA, the CDR3 is TGTGCCAGCAGCCCGCAACAGGGATTGGCAGGCGATGGCTACACCTTC. The rearrangement joins TRBV7-6 to TRBJ1-2; D might be TRBD1 (6 bases). The CDR3 is made up of 16 amino acids. V lost 5 bases and J 6 bases, leaving 22 bases between the germline ends. Germline V gene data show CDR1 as SGHVS and CDR2 as FNYEAQ.

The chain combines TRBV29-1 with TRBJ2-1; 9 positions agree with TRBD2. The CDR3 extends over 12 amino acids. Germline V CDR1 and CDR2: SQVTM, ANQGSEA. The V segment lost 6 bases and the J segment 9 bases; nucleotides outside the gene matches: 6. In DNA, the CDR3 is TGCAGCGTCGCGGGGGGGCCGGGTGAGCAGTTCTTC. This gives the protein CSVAGGPGEQFF.

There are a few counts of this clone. The CDR3 sequence: CASSLMQGATGELFF. DNA for the CDR3: TGTGCCAGCAGCTTAATGCAGGGGGCCACCGGGGAGCTGTTTTTT. J is TRBJ2-2 and V is TRBV7-2, with 8 bases that match TRBD1. Losses at the gene ends were 2 bases for V and 4 bases for J; bases not matched to a gene: 3. The CDR3 is 15 amino acids. Germline V gives CDR1 SGHTA, CDR2 FQGNSA.

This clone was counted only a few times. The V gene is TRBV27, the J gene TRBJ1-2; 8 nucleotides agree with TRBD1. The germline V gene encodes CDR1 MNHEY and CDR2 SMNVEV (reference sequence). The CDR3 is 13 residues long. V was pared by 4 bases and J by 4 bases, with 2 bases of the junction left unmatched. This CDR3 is CASSYGQGYGYTF. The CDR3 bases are TGTGCCAGCAGTTATGGACAGGGCTATGGCTACACCTTC.

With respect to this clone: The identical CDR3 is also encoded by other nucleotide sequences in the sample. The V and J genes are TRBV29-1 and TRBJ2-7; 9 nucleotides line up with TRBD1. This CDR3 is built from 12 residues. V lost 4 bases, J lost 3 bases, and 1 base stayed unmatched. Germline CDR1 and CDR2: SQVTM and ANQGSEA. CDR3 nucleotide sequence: TGCAGCGTTGGGGGACAGGGCTACGAGCAGTACTTC. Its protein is CSVGGQGYEQYF.

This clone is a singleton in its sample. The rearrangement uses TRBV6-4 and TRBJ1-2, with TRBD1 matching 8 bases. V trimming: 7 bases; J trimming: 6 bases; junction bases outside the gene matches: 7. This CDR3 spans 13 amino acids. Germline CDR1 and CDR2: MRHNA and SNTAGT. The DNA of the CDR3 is TGTGCCAGCAAATCCTCACAGGGGGATGGCTACACCTTC. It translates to CASKSSQGDGYTF.

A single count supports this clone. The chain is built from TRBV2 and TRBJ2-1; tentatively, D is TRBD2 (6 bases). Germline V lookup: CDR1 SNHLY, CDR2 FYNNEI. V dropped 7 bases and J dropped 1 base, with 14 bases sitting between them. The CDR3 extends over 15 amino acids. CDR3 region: CASTAGSGSYNEQFF. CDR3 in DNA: TGTGCCAGCACTGCGGGGTCGGGGTCCTACAATGAGCAGTTCTTC.

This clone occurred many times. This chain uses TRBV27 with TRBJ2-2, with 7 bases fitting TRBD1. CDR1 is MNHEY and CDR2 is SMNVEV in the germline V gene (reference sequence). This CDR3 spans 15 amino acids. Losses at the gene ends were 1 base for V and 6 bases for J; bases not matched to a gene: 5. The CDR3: CASSLFHRGPGELFF. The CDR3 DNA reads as TGTGCCAGCAGTTTATTTCACAGGGGACCCGGGGAGCTGTTTTTT.

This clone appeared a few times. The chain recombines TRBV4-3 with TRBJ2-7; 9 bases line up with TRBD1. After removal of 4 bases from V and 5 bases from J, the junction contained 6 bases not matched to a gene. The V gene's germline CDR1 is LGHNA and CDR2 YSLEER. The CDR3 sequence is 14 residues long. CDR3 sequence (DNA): TGCGCCAGCAGCCGAGGACAGGGGATCGACGAGCAGTACTTC. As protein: CASSRGQGIDEQYF.

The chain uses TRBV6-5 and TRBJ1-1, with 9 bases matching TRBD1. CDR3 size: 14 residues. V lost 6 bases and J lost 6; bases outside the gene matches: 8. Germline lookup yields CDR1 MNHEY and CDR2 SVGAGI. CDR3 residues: CASRPGQGYAEAFF. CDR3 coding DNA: TGTGCCAGCAGACCCGGACAGGGGTACGCTGAAGCTTTCTTT.

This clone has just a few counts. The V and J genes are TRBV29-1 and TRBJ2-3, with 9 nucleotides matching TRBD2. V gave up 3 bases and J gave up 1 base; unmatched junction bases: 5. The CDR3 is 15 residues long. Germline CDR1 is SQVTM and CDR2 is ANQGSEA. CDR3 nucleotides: TGCAGCGTTGATGGGGCTAGCGGGGGCACAGATACGCAGTATTTT. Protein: CSVDGASGGTDTQYF.

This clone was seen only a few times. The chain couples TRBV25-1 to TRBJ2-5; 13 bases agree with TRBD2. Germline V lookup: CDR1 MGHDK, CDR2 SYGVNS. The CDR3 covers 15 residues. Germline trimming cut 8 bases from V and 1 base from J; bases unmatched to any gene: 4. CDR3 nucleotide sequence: TGTGCCAGCGGACTAGCGGGGGACCTCCAAGAGACCCAGTACTTC. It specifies CASGLAGDLQETQYF.

The CDR3 sequence is CASTPGGIDGYTF. The CDR3 DNA follows: TGTGCCAGCACCCCGGGAGGGATCGACGGCTACACCTTC. This rearrangement joins TRBV7-9 to TRBJ1-2; D gene uncertain. V was shortened by 7 bases and J by 8 bases, with 17 bases between the two germline ends. The CDR3 spans 13 residues. Per germline, CDR1 SEHNR and CDR2 FQNEAQ (reference sequence).

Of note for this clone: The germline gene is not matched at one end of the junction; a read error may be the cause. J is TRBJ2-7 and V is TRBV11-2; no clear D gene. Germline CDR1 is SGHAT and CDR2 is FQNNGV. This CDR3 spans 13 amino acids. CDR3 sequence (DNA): TGCGCCAGCAGCCAAGACTTACCCTACGAGCAGTACTTC. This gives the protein CASSQDLPYEQYF.

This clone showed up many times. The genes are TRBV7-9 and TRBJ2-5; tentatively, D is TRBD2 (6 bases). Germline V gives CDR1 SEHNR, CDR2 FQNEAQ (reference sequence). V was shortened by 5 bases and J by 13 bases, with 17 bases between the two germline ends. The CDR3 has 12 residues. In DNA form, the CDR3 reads TGTGCCAGCAGCCCTTCAGCGGGTGCCAGGTACTTC. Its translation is CASSPSAGARYF.

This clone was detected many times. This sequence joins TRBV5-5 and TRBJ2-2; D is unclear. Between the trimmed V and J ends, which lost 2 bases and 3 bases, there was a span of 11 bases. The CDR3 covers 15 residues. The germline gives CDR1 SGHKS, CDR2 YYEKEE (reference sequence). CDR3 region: CASSFLVRDTGELFF. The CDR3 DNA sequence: TGTGCCAGCAGCTTTCTCGTTCGGGACACCGGGGAGCTGTTTTTT.

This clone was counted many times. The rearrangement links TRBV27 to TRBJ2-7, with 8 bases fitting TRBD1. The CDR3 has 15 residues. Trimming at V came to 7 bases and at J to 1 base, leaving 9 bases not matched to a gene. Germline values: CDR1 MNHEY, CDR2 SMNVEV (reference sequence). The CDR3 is CASTLKGQASYEQYF. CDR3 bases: TGTGCCAGCACCTTGAAGGGACAGGCGTCCTACGAGCAGTACTTC.

DNA of the CDR3: TGTGCCAGCAGCGTAGTTGGCGGGGGACCAAATGAGCAGTTCTTC. Its translation: CASSVVGGGPNEQFF. The genes are TRBV9 and TRBJ2-1; 7 bases map to TRBD2. Germline CDR1 SGDLS, CDR2 YYNGEE. After removal of 0 bases from V and 7 bases from J, the junction contained 7 bases not matched to a gene. The CDR3 is 15 residues long.

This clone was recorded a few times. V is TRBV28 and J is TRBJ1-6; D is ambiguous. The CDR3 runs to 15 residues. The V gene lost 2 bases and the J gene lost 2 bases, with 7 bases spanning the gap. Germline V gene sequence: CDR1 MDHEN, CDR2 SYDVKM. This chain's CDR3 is CASSLNSPYNSPLHF. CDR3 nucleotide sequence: TGTGCCAGCAGTTTAAATAGCCCCTATAATTCACCCCTCCACTTT. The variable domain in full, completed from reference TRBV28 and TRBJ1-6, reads DVKVTQSSRYLVKRTGEKVFLECVQDMDHENMFWYRQDPGLGLRLIYFSYDVKMKEKGDIPEGYSVSREKKERFSLILESASTNQTSMYLCASSLNSPYNSPLHFGNGTRLTVT.